The source of this T cell receptor beta chain is a study of CD8 T cells in ankylosing spondylitis. MiXCR was run by TCRdb on the 5' RACE reads, yielding one entry per CDR3 protein. The sample has 200,000 to 300,000 distinct CDR3 sequences; about 10% are singletons. The germline CDR1 and CDR2 sequences are SGHRS and YFSETQ. Trimming removed 0 bases from V and 7 bases from J, with 10 bases in between. This CDR3 contains 14 residues. Whole-study results and caveats: Disease-linked clones were found to be CD8+ and relatively rare in peripheral blood.

This clonotype was seen ten or more times. Its antigen remains unknown. This TCR derives from a male donor with ankylosing spondylitis or in good health (not recorded which). The sequenced sample consisted of blood, either unsorted or a sorted T cell fraction (not recorded which). V and J are TRBV5-1 and TRBJ2-2; TRBD1 or TRBD2 may be the D gene (6 bases each). This CDR3 reads CASSLGGADGELFF. The CDR3 region has the DNA TGCGCCAGCAGCTTGGGGGGGGCCGACGGGGAGCTGTTTTTT.